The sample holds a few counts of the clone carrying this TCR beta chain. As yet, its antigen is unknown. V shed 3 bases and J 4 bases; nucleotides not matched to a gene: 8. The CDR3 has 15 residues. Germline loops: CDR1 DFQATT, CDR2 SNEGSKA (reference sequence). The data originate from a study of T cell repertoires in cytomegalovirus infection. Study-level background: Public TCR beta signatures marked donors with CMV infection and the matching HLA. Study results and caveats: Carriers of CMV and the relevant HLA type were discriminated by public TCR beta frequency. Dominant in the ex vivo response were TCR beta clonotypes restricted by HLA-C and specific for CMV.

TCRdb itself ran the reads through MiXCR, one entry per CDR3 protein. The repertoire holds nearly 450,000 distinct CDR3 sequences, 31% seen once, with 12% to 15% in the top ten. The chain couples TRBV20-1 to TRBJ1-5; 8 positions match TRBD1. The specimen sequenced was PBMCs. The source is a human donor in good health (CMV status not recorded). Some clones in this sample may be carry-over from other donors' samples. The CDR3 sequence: CSARSPQGANQPQHF. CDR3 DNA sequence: TGCAGTGCTAGGTCACCCCAGGGGGCGAATCAGCCCCAGCATTTT.